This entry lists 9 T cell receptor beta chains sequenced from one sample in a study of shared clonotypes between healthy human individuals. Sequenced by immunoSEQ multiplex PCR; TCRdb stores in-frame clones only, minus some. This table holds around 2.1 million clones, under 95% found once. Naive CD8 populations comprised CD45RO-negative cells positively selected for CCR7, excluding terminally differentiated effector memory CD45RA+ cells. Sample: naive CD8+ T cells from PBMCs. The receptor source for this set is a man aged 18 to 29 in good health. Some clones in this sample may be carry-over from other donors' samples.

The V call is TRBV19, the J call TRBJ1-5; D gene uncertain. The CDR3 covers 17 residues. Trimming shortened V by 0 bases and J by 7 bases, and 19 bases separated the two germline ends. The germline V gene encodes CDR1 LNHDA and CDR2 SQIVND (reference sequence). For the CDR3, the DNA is TGTGCCAGTAGTATAGATGCGGGCCGTGGAGATCTACAGCCCCAGCATTTT. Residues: CASSIDAGRGDLQPQHF.

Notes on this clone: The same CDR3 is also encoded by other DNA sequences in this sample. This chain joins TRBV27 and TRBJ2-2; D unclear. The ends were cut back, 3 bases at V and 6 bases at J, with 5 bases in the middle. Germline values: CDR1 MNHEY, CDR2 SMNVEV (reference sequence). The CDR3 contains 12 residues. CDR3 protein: CASSFSAGELFF. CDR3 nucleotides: TGTGCCAGCAGTTTTTCCGCCGGGGAGCTGTTTTTT.

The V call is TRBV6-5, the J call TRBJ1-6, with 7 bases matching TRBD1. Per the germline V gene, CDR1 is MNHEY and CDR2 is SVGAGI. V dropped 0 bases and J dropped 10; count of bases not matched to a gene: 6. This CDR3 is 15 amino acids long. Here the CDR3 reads CASSYSSQGGSPLHF. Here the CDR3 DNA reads TGTGCCAGCAGTTACTCGAGTCAGGGGGGCTCACCCCTCCACTTT.

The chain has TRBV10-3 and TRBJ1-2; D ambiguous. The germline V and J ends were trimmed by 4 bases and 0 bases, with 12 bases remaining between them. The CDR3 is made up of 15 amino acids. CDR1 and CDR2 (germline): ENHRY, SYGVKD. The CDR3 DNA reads TGTGCCATCAGTGTTGGTACAGCTTCTAACTATGGCTACACCTTC. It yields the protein CAISVGTASNYGYTF.

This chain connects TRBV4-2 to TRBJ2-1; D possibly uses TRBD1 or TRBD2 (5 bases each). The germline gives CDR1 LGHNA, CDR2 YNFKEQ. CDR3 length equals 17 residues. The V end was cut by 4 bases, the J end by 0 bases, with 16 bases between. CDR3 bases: TGTGCCAGCAGCCCGATCGAGGGGCGGAGCTCCTACAATGAGCAGTTCTTC. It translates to CASSPIEGRSSYNEQFF.

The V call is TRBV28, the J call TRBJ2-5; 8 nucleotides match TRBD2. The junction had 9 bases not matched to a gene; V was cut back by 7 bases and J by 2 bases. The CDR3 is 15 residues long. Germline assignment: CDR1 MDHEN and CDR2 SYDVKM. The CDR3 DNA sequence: TGTGCCAGCACCCTTTTACTAGCGGAACAAGAGACCCAGTACTTC. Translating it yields CASTLLLAEQETQYF.

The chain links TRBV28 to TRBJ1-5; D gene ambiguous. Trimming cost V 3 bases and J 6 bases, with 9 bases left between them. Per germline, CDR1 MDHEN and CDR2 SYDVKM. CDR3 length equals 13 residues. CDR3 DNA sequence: TGTGCCAGCAGTTTGGCGGTGGGTCAGCCCCAGCATTTT. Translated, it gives CASSLAVGQPQHF.

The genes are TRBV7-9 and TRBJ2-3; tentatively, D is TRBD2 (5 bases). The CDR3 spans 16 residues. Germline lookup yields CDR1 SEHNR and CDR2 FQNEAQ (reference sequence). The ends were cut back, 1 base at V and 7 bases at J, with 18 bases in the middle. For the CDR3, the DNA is TGTGCCAGCAGCTTAGTAAGCGGCCTGCTAATGAATACGCAGTATTTT. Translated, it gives CASSLVSGLLMNTQYF.

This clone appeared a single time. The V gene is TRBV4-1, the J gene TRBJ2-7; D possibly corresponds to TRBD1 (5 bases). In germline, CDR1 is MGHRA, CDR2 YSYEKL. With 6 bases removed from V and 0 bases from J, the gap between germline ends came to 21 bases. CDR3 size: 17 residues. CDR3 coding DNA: TGCGCCAGCAGGGAAAGGGTACAGGAATACCTCTCCTACGAGCAGTACTTC. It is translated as CASRERVQEYLSYEQYF.